This TCR beta chain emerged from a study of cytomegalovirus exposure and HLA in healthy donors. The study, taken as a whole, reports: The listing of roughly 160 TCR beta chains classed them as cytomegalovirus-associated.

As concerns this clone: What it binds is not known.

Here immunoSEQ multiplex PCR was the method, and the copy in TCRdb shows in-frame clones only, minus some. The sample holds some 110,000 clones, approximately 94% seen once. The CDR3 covers 14 residues. Germline V gene lookup returns CDR1 ENHRY and CDR2 SYGVKD. Trimming took 8 bases from V and 0 from J; bases not matched to a gene: 6. The sample consisted of PBMCs. The rearrangement uses TRBV10-3 and TRBJ1-1, with TRBD1 identical over 7 bases. The sequence was collected from a woman in her late teens or twenties in good health and CMV-seronegative. The CDR3 here is CAIRTGQMNTEAFF. The DNA of the CDR3 is TGTGCCATCCGGACGGGACAGATGAACACTGAAGCTTTCTTT.